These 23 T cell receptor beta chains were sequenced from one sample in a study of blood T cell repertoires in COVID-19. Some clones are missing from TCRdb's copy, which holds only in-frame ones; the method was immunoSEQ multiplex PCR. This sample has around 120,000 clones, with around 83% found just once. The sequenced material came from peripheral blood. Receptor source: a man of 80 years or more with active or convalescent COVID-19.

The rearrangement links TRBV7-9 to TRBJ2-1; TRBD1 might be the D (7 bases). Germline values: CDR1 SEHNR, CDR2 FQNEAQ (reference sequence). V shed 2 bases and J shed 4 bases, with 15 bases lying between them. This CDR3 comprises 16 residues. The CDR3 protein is CASSLTVAGGYNEQFF. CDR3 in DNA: TGTGCCAGCAGCTTAACGGTCGCAGGGGGGTACAATGAGCAGTTCTTC.

CDR3 residues: CAISELMTSLGETQYF. CDR3 nucleotides: TGTGCCATCAGTGAACTAATGACTAGCTTAGGCGAGACCCAGTACTTC. This sequence joins TRBV10-3 and TRBJ2-5, with TRBD2 matching over 7 bases. The germline CDR1 and CDR2 sequences are ENHRY and SYGVKD. The CDR3 is 16 residues long. V shed 3 bases, J shed 5 bases, and the junction held 12 bases outside the gene matches.

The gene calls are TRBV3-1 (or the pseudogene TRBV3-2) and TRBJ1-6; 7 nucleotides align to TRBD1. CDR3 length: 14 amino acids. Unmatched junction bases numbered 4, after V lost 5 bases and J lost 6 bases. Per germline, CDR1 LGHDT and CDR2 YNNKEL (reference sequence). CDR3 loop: CASSSTGFNSPLHF. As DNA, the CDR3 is TGTGCCAGCAGCTCGACAGGGTTTAATTCACCCCTCCACTTT.

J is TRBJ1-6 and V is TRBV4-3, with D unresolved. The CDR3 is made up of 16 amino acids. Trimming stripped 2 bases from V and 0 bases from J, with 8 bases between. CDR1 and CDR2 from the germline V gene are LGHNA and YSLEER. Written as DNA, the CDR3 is TGCGCCAGCAGCCAACGAGGGAGCTCCTATAATTCACCCCTCCACTTT. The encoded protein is CASSQRGSSYNSPLHF.

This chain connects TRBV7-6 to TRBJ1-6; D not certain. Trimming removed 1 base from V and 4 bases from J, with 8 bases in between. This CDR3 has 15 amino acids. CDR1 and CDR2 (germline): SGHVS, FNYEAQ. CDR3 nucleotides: TGTGCCAGCAGCTTAGGGTCAGAATATAATTCACCCCTCCACTTT. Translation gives CASSLGSEYNSPLHF.

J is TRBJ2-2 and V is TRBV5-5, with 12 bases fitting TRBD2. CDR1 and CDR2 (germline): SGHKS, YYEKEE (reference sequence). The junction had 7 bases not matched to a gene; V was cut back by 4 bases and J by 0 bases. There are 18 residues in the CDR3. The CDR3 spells CASSNGLAGYANTGELFF. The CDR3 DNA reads TGTGCCAGCAGCAACGGACTAGCGGGGTACGCGAACACCGGGGAGCTGTTTTTT.

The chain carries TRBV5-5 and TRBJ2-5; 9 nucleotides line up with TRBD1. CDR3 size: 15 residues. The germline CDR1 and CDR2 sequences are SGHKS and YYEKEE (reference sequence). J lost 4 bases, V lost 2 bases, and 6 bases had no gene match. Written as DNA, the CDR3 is TGTGCCAGCAGCTTAGGGACAGGGAGGGGAGAGACCCAGTACTTC. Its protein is CASSLGTGRGETQYF.

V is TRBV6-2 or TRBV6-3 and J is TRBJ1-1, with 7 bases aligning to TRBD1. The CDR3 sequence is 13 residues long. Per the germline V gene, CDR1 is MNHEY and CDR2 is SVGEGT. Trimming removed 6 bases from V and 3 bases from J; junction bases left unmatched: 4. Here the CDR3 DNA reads TGTGCCAGCAGCCGGGACAGTTACACTGAAGCTTTCTTT. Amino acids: CASSRDSYTEAFF.

DNA of the CDR3: TGTGCCAGCTCACCGACTAGCGGCCAAGAGACCCAGTACTTC. Translating it yields CASSPTSGQETQYF. The chain has TRBV18 and TRBJ2-5, with TRBD2 matching 9 bases. Germline assignment: CDR1 KGHSH and CDR2 LQKENI. The CDR3 spans 14 residues. Losses at the gene ends were 3 bases for V and 1 base for J; bases not matched to a gene: 0.

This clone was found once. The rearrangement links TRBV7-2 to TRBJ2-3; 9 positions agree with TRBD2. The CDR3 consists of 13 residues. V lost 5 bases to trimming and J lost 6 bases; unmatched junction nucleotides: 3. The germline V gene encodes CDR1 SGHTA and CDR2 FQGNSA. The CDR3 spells CASSASGADTQYF. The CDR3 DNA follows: TGTGCCAGCAGCGCTAGCGGGGCGGATACGCAGTATTTT.

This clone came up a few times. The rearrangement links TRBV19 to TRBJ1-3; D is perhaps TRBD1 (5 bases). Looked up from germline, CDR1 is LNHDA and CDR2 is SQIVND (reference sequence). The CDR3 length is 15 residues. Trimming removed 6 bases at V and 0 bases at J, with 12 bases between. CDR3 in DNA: TGTGCCAGTAGGACGGGACTGCGCTCTGGAAACACCATATATTTT. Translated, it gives CASRTGLRSGNTIYF.

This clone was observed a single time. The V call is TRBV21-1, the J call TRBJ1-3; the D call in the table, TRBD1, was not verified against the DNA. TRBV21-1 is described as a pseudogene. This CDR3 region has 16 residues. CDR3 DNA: TGTGCCAGCAGCAAACTTAACAGGGTAACTGGAAACACCATATATTTT. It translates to CASSKLNRVTGNTIYF.

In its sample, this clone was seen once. The CDR3 is CASGLNTGELFF. The CDR3 coding sequence is TGTGCCAGCGGCTTAAACACCGGGGAGCTGTTTTTT. The chain employs TRBV28 and TRBJ2-2; D unclear. Germline values: CDR1 MDHEN, CDR2 SYDVKM. The ends were cut back, 8 bases at V and 2 bases at J, with 6 bases in the middle. The CDR3 has 12 amino acids.

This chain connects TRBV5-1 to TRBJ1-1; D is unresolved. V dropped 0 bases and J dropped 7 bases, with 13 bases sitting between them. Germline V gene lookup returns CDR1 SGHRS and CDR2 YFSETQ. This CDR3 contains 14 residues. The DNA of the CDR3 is TGCGCCAGCAGCTTGGAAGTTACGGGAGGTGAAGCTTTCTTT. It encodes CASSLEVTGGEAFF.

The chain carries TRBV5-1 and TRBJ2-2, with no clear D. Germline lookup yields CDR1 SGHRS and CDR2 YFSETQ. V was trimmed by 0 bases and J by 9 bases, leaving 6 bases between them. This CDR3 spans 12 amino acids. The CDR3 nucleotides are TGCGCCAGCAGCTTGGCCGACAGGGAGCTGTTTTTT. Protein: CASSLADRELFF.

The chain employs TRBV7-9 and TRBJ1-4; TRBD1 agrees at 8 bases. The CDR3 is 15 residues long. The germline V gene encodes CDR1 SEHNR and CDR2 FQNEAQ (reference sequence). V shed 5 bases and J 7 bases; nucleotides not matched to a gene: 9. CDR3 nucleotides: TGTGCCAGCAGCCCCGCCCGGACAGGGCTTGAAAAACTGTTTTTT. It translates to CASSPARTGLEKLFF.

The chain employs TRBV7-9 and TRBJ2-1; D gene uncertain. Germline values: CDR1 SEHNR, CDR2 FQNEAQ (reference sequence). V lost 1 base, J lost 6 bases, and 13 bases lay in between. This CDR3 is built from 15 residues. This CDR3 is CASSLVFDFTNEQFF. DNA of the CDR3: TGTGCCAGCAGCTTAGTGTTTGACTTCACCAATGAGCAGTTCTTC.

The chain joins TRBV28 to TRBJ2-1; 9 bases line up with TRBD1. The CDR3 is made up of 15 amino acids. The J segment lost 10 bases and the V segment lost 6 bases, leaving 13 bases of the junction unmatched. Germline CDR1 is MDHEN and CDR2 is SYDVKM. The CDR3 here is CASSTTGGGSGEQFF. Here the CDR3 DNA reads TGTGCCAGCAGCACCACAGGGGGCGGTTCCGGGGAGCAGTTCTTC. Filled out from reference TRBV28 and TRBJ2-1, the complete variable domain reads DVKVTQSSRYLVKRTGEKVFLECVQDMDHENMFWYRQDPGLGLRLIYFSYDVKMKEKGDIPEGYSVSREKKERFSLILESASTNQTSMYLCASSTTGGGSGEQFFGPGTRLTVL.

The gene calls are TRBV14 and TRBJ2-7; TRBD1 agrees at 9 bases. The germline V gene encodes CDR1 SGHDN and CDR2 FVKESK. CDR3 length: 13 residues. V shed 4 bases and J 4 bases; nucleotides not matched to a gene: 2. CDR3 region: CASSRDRVYEQYF. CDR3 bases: TGTGCCAGCAGCCGGGACAGGGTTTACGAGCAGTACTTC. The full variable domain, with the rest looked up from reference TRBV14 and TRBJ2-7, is EAGVTQFPSHSVIEKGQTVTLRCDPISGHDNLYWYRRVMGKEIKFLLHFVKESKQDESGMPNNRFLAERTGGTYSTLKVQPAELEDSGVYFCASSRDRVYEQYFGPGTRLTVT.

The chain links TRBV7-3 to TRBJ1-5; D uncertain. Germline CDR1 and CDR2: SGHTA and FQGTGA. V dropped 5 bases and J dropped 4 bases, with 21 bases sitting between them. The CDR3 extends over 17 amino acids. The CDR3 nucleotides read TGTGCCAGCAGCCTCCTTCTGGGAGTGCCGAGGAATCAGCCCCAGCATTTT. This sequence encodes CASSLLLGVPRNQPQHF.

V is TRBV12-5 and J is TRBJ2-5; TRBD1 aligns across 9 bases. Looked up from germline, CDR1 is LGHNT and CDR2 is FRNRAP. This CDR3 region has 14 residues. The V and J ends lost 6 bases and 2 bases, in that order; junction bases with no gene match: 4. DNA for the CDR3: TGTGCTAGTGGCACCGGACAGGGGCAAGAGACCCAGTACTTC. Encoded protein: CASGTGQGQETQYF. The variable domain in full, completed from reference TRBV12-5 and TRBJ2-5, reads DARVTQTPRHKVTEMGQEVTMRCQPILGHNTVFWYRQTMMQGLELLAYFRNRAPLDDSGMPKDRFSAEMPDATLATLKIQPSEPRDSAVYFCASGTGQGQETQYFGPGTRLLVL.

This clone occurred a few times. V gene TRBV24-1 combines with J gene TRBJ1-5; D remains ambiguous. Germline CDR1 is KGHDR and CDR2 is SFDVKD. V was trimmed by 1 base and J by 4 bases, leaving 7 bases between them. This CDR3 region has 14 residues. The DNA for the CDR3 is TGTGCCACCAGTGATTTTTCGGGGAATCAGCCCCAGCATTTT. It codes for CATSDFSGNQPQHF.

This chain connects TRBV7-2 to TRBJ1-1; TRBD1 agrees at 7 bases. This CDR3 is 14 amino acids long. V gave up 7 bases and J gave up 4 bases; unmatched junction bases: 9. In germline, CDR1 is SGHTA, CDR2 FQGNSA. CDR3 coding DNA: TGTGCCAGCAACCCACAGGGGCTGGGCACTGAAGCTTTCTTT. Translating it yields CASNPQGLGTEAFF.